This record looks at one TCR beta chain sequence and its context. As originally analysed: Cell counts per sample came from amplifying reference gene primers. Profiled with immunoSEQ multiplex PCR; TCRdb holds only in-frame clones, not every one. The V and J calls and clone size come from that table; D and trimming were worked out from the DNA. The sample comprises about 68,000 clones, around 83% of which are singletons, and 4.1% rests with the top ten. These data come from a study of blood T cell repertoires in COVID-19. Study summary: The United States, Italy and Spain were the sources of the acute and convalescent COVID-19 samples.

The length of the CDR3 is 10 residues. Trimming removed 5 bases at V and 7 bases at J, with 3 bases between. Germline CDR1 and CDR2: MGHDK and SYGVNS. V usage is TRBV25-1 and J usage is TRBJ2-1; D is ambiguous. This clonotype was obtained from a man aged 50 to 59 with acute or convalescent COVID-19. Specimen: peripheral blood. This CDR3 reads CASSQNEQFF. CDR3 sequence (DNA): TGTGCCAGCAGTCAGAATGAGCAGTTCTTC. Looking up the rest from reference TRBV25-1 and TRBJ2-1 gives the full variable domain: EADIYQTPRYLVIGTGKKITLECSQTMGHDKMYWYQQDPGMELHLIHYSYGVNSTEKGDLSSESTVSRIRTEHFPLTLESARPSHTSQYLCASSQNEQFFGPGTRLTVL.